These 32 T cell receptor beta chains were all obtained from the same sample, sequenced in a study of T and B cells in COVID-19 patients. Multiplex PCR with BIOMED2 TRB-A/B primer pools amplified TRB rearrangements. TCRdb analysed the multiplex PCR reads with MiXCR anew, one entry per CDR3 protein. The data show 8,000 to 10,000 distinct CDR3 sequences, approximately 33% seen once. From blood, about 240-550 ng of genomic DNA served as TRB template. The sequenced sample was blood. The receptor source for this set is a human donor who had recovered from COVID-19.

This clonotype is classed as medium-sized (0.01 to 0.1%). The chain carries TRBV29-1 and TRBJ1-5, with 7 bases matching TRBD1. V was pared by 7 bases and J by 0 bases, with 6 bases of the junction left unmatched. The germline CDR1 and CDR2 sequences are SQVTM and ANQGSEA. CDR3 length: 14 residues. CDR3 DNA: TGCAGCGCTTCAGGGGGGGTTAGCAATCAGCCCCAGCATTTT. Its translation: CSASGGVSNQPQHF.

This chain uses TRBV12-3 or TRBV12-4 with TRBJ1-4; 12 bases map to TRBD1. The CDR3 extends over 14 amino acids. The junction had 4 bases not matched to a gene; V was cut back by 6 bases and J by 8 bases. CDR3 protein: CASRPGTGGEKLFF. The CDR3 DNA sequence: TGTGCCAGCAGACCCGGGACAGGGGGCGAAAAACTGTTTTTT.

The chain couples TRBV20-1 to TRBJ2-1, with 14 nucleotides matching TRBD2. Germline CDR1 and CDR2: DFQATT and SNEGSKA (reference sequence). CDR3 length: 16 residues. The V and J ends lost 4 bases and 4 bases, in that order; junction bases with no gene match: 6. CDR3 residues: CSAKQGTSGGYNEQFF. The CDR3 DNA sequence: TGCAGTGCTAAACAAGGGACTAGCGGGGGTTACAATGAGCAGTTCTTC.

This clonotype was observed a few times. V is TRBV6-2 or TRBV6-3 and J is TRBJ1-5, with D tentatively TRBD1 (6 bases). Trimming stripped 6 bases from V and 13 bases from J, with 16 bases between. Germline lookup yields CDR1 MNHEY and CDR2 SVGEGT. This CDR3 contains 12 residues. CDR3 protein: CASSNQGPSQHF. DNA for the CDR3: TGTGCCAGCAGCAATCAGGGGCCGTCACAGCATTTT.

This clonotype is labeled medium-sized. V is TRBV19 and J is TRBJ1-4, with D possibly being TRBD1 (5 bases). CDR3 length equals 14 residues. Trimming took off 6 bases at V and 1 base at J, with 9 bases between the two ends. The V gene's germline CDR1 is LNHDA and CDR2 SQIVND (reference sequence). CDR3 bases: TGTGCCAGTAGCCGACAGAGAACTAATGAAAAACTGTTTTTT. This translates into CASSRQRTNEKLFF.

This clonotype turned up a few times. The V gene is TRBV6-4, the J gene TRBJ1-1; no definite D call. CDR1 MRHNA and CDR2 SNTAGT come from the germline V gene. The germline V and J ends were trimmed by 3 bases and 1 base, with 6 bases remaining between them. CDR3 length equals 13 residues. The CDR3 nucleotides read TGTGCCAGCAGTGAAAAGGCGAACACTGAAGCTTTCTTT. Protein sequence: CASSEKANTEAFF.

This clonotype is a singleton in its sample. This may arise from a read error, as a much more abundant clone is one base away. The gene calls are TRBV19 and TRBJ1-6; D is unclear. CDR1 LNHDA and CDR2 SQIVND come from the germline V gene (reference sequence). This CDR3 has 14 amino acids. The CDR3 nucleotides read TGTGCCAGTAGTATATCAGCGGGTAATTCACCCCTCCAGTTT. It encodes CASSISAGNSPLQF.

The rearrangement uses TRBV19 and TRBJ2-5, with D unresolved. The CDR3 extends over 15 amino acids. CDR1 and CDR2 from the germline V gene are LNHDA and SQIVND (reference sequence). V gave up 3 bases and J gave up 1 base, with 12 bases separating them. The CDR3 DNA reads as TGTGCCAGTAGTATGGTACCGCTAAGCCAAGAGACCCAGTACTTC. Amino acid sequence: CASSMVPLSQETQYF. The full variable domain, rest sourced from reference TRBV19 and TRBJ2-5, is DGGITQSPKYLFRKEGQNVTLSCEQNLNHDAMYWYRQDPGQGLRLIYYSQIVNDFQKGDIAEGYSVSREKKESFPLTVTSAQKNPTAFYLCASSMVPLSQETQYFGPGTRLLVL.

The chain employs TRBV12-3 or TRBV12-4 and TRBJ1-2; D perhaps matches TRBD1 (5 bases). The CDR3 length is 14 residues. V lost 3 bases and J 8 bases, leaving 16 bases between the germline ends. CDR3 sequence: CASSFGPPGTGYTF. The CDR3 coding sequence is TGTGCCAGCAGTTTCGGTCCCCCAGGGACGGGCTACACCTTC.

In its sample, this clonotype is medium-sized. The chain has TRBV12-3 or TRBV12-4 and TRBJ2-3; 8 nucleotides match TRBD2. V was clipped by 3 bases and J by 2 bases; unmatched bases: 4. The CDR3 runs 15 residues. The CDR3 nucleotides are TGTGCCAGCAGTTTCCCAGCGGGGGACACAGATACGCAGTATTTT. Its protein is CASSFPAGDTDTQYF.

This clonotype was seen a handful of times. The chain uses TRBV5-6 and TRBJ1-2, with unresolved D. The V gene's germline CDR1 is SGHDT and CDR2 YYEEEE. CDR3 length equals 14 residues. Trimming pared 4 bases from V and 4 bases from J, leaving 14 bases between. CDR3 residues: CASSTRTSLYGYTF. The DNA of the CDR3 is TGTGCCAGCAGCACCAGGACCTCTCTCTATGGCTACACCTTC.

The chain recombines TRBV27 with TRBJ1-2, with 7 nucleotides matching TRBD1. Germline CDR1 is MNHEY and CDR2 is SMNVEV (reference sequence). The CDR3 totals 15 residues. V lost 5 bases and J lost 4; bases outside the gene matches: 10. The chain's CDR3 is CASSGDLKGAYGYTF. In DNA, the CDR3 is TGTGCCAGCAGTGGGGACCTCAAGGGGGCCTATGGCTACACCTTC.

V is TRBV5-5 and J is TRBJ2-3; D remains unclear. Trimming removed 0 bases at V and 0 bases at J, with 2 bases between. The V gene's germline CDR1 is SGHKS and CDR2 YYEKEE (reference sequence). The CDR3 has 13 residues. The CDR3 loop is CASSLASTDTQYF. CDR3 bases: TGTGCCAGCAGCTTGGCTAGCACAGATACGCAGTATTTT.

This clonotype was seen only a few times. The chain employs TRBV20-1 and TRBJ2-1, with 8 bases that match TRBD2. CDR1 DFQATT and CDR2 SNEGSKA come from the germline V gene (reference sequence). This CDR3 spans 14 amino acids. The ends lost 7 bases at V and 7 bases at J; junction bases unmatched: 12. CDR3 nucleotides: TGCAGTGTACCTCGGGGGGGCCTAAGGAATGAGCAGTTCTTC. Its translation is CSVPRGGLRNEQFF.

This clonotype was seen a handful of times. The rearrangement links TRBV6-1 to TRBJ2-2; D not resolved. CDR1 and CDR2 (germline): MNHNS, SASEGT. The CDR3 is 13 residues long. V gave up 4 bases and J gave up 4 bases, with 7 bases separating them. Here the CDR3 DNA reads TGTGCCAGCAGTGTAACAATCACCGGGGAGCTGTTTTTT. This sequence encodes CASSVTITGELFF.

The chain links TRBV7-9 to TRBJ1-2; D gene ambiguous. Germline CDR1 reads SEHNR; CDR2 reads FQNEAQ (reference sequence). The CDR3 sequence is 14 residues long. Trimming took off 2 bases at V and 5 bases at J, with 12 bases between the two ends. For the CDR3, the DNA is TGTGCCAGCAGCTTACCGGGATGGGGATATGGCTACACCTTC. Its translation is CASSLPGWGYGYTF.

This clonotype was seen a single time. The rearrangement uses TRBV5-1 and TRBJ2-5; 11 bases are a match to TRBD1. V shed 4 bases, J shed 8 bases, and the junction held 4 bases outside the gene matches. The CDR3 has 13 amino acids. Germline V lookup: CDR1 SGHRS, CDR2 YFSETQ. The CDR3 sequence: CASSEDRGQTQYF. The CDR3 DNA is TGCGCCAGCAGCGAGGACAGGGGGCAAACCCAGTACTTC.

This sequence joins TRBV5-1 and TRBJ2-2; no reliable D call. Germline assignment: CDR1 SGHRS and CDR2 YFSETQ. The CDR3 has 11 residues. The V and J ends lost 4 bases and 2 bases respectively, with 0 bases between them. The CDR3 protein is CASSNTGELFF. Written as DNA, the CDR3 is TGCGCCAGCAGCAACACCGGGGAGCTGTTTTTT.

The chain carries TRBV5-7 and TRBJ1-1; the D gene is possibly TRBD1 (6 bases). TRBV5-7 is noted as an ORF with a role that remains uncertain. The V end was cut by 0 bases, the J end by 3 bases, with 12 bases between. The CDR3 is made up of 15 amino acids. CDR3: CASSLAGGWDTEAFF. The DNA of the CDR3 is TGTGCCAGCAGCTTGGCCGGGGGCTGGGACACTGAAGCTTTCTTT.

This clonotype came up a few times. J is TRBJ2-7 and V is TRBV6-1; possibly TRBD1 for D (6 bases). Germline V gene lookup returns CDR1 MNHNS and CDR2 SASEGT. V lost 2 bases, J lost 5 bases, and 16 bases lay in between. This CDR3 is built from 15 residues. The chain's CDR3 is CASSESWTVSDEQYF. The DNA for the CDR3 is TGTGCCAGCAGTGAATCGTGGACAGTTAGCGACGAGCAGTACTTC.

The rearrangement links TRBV6-1 to TRBJ2-3; TRBD1 aligns across 7 bases. Germline V gives CDR1 MNHNS, CDR2 SASEGT. With 7 bases clipped from V and 6 bases from J, the junction kept 4 bases outside the gene matches. This CDR3 is 12 amino acids long. The CDR3 here is CASKGAIDTQYF. The CDR3 bases are TGTGCCAGCAAGGGGGCCATCGATACGCAGTATTTT.

The chain carries TRBV5-5 and TRBJ1-1; D is unclear. In germline, CDR1 is SGHKS, CDR2 YYEKEE (reference sequence). CDR3 length: 13 residues. The V and J ends lost 0 bases and 1 base respectively, with 4 bases between them. The CDR3 here is CASSLEANTEAFF. As DNA, the CDR3 is TGTGCCAGCAGCTTGGAGGCGAACACTGAAGCTTTCTTT.

This rearrangement joins TRBV10-3 to TRBJ1-1; no reliable D call. Germline V CDR1 and CDR2: ENHRY, SYGVKD. Trimming removed 7 bases from V and 1 base from J, with 13 bases in between. This CDR3 has 14 amino acids. As DNA, the CDR3 is TGTGCCATCACTGTAGAGCATGCGAACACTGAAGCTTTCTTT. Residues: CAITVEHANTEAFF.

This clonotype is labeled as medium-sized (0.01 to 0.1%). The J gene is TRBJ2-3, the V gene TRBV6-5; 9 bases are shared with TRBD2. The V segment lost 5 bases and the J segment 4 bases; nucleotides outside the gene matches: 16. This CDR3 region has 18 residues. Germline V gene sequence: CDR1 MNHEY, CDR2 SVGAGI. The DNA for the CDR3 is TGTGCCAGCAGTGATGGCCTCCTAGCGGGGCGGAATTCAGATACGCAGTATTTT. Residues: CASSDGLLAGRNSDTQYF.

Within the sample, this clonotype is large. The chain combines TRBV12-3 or TRBV12-4 with TRBJ1-4, with D tentatively TRBD1 (5 bases). Between the trimmed V and J ends, which lost 10 bases and 10 bases, there was a span of 16 bases. The CDR3 runs to 12 residues. The CDR3 sequence is CAIEGTGGKLFF. For the CDR3, the DNA is TGTGCCATCGAGGGGACTGGGGGAAAACTGTTTTTT.

By proportion, this clonotype is medium-sized. The rearrangement uses TRBV5-6 and TRBJ2-7; tentative D call: TRBD2 (5 bases). The CDR3 length is 15 residues. V was trimmed by 4 bases and J by 2 bases, leaving 16 bases between them. Germline CDR1 is SGHDT and CDR2 is YYEEEE. The CDR3 here is CASSASSMGPYEQYF. Here the CDR3 DNA reads TGTGCCAGCAGCGCCTCTAGCATGGGTCCCTACGAGCAGTACTTC.

The chain carries TRBV11-1 and TRBJ2-1, with TRBD1 matching 7 bases. Germline V gene lookup returns CDR1 SGHAT and CDR2 FQDESV (reference sequence). This CDR3 is 16 amino acids long. V shed 4 bases and J 4 bases; nucleotides not matched to a gene: 10. CDR3 residues: CASSSSPGQTYNEQFF. CDR3 bases: TGTGCCAGCAGCTCTAGCCCGGGACAGACATACAATGAGCAGTTCTTC.

V and J are TRBV6-5 and TRBJ1-6, with TRBD1 as a possible D gene (5 bases). The CDR3 loop spans 16 amino acids. In germline, CDR1 is MNHEY, CDR2 SVGAGI. The ends were cut back, 2 bases at V and 6 bases at J, with 14 bases in the middle. DNA for the CDR3: TGTGCCAGCAGTTACAGGGGATTACGCGGTAATTCACCCCTCCACTTT. This codes for CASSYRGLRGNSPLHF.

Judged by abundance, this clonotype is medium-sized. The chain is built from TRBV5-6 and TRBJ1-4; D perhaps matches TRBD1 (6 bases). Germline CDR1 SGHDT, CDR2 YYEEEE. This CDR3 is 15 amino acids long. Trimming stripped 0 bases from V and 5 bases from J, with 11 bases between. CDR3 residues: CASSLATGANEKLFF. CDR3 nucleotide sequence: TGTGCCAGCAGCTTGGCGACAGGAGCAAATGAAAAACTGTTTTTT.

This clonotype is medium-sized (0.01 to 0.1%). This rearrangement joins TRBV11-1 to TRBJ2-6; the match to TRBD1 covers 7 bases. CDR1 and CDR2 from the germline V gene are SGHAT and FQDESV (reference sequence). The length of the CDR3 is 13 residues. V was pared by 2 bases and J by 13 bases, with 5 bases of the junction left unmatched. The chain's CDR3 is CASSLRTGSVLTF. The DNA of the CDR3 is TGTGCCAGCAGCTTAAGGACAGGTTCGGTCCTGACTTTC.

Turning to this clonotype: A much larger clone lies a single base off, so this may be a read error. The chain is built from TRBV6-1 and TRBJ1-4; D perhaps matches TRBD1 (6 bases). This CDR3 is built from 14 residues. Germline lookup yields CDR1 MNHNS and CDR2 SASEGT. In nucleotides, the CDR3 is TGTGCCAGCAGCCCAAGCCCGGACAGTGAAAATCTGTTTTTT. This sequence encodes CASSPSPDSENLFF.

This chain connects TRBV2 to TRBJ1-2; D gene uncertain. Germline CDR1 SNHLY, CDR2 FYNNEI. This CDR3 contains 12 residues. Trimming took off 4 bases at V and 7 bases at J, with 10 bases between the two ends. The chain's CDR3 is CASSGVGLGYTF. CDR3 coding DNA: TGTGCCAGCAGTGGAGTGGGTCTTGGCTACACCTTC.